This T cell receptor (beta chain) was retrieved from a study of T cell changes during pregnancy in multiple sclerosis (dated by TCRdb to the late 2010s). For the study in its entirety: The study examined how the T cell repertoire changed over the course of pregnancy in women with multiple sclerosis.

The library was made by the immunoSEQ multiplex PCR assay. Sourced from immuneACCESS, this table was stored by TCRdb with only in-frame sequences that have V and J called. A share of the clones is absent; for the studies checked, an unresolved V gene accounts for under half, and the remainder has no known explanation. The sample table contains around 100,000 clones; only one count was recorded for roughly 92% of them. The ten largest clones take up approximately 1.5% of the sample. Of note for this clone: Its recognized antigen is unknown. No much larger clone is present one base from it, and per-base qualities are unavailable.

V loses 4 bases, J loses 4 bases, and the germline ends lie 10 bases apart. The CDR3 spans 13 residues, from the cysteine through the phenylalanine. The DNA shown is the 39-base CDR3, in frame from base 1. CDR1 and CDR2, looked up from the germline V gene, are ENHRY and SYGVKD. This TCR was sampled from a female donor with multiple sclerosis, enrolled in a pregnancy study. Here the chain combines TRBV10-3 and TRBJ1-2, with no reliable assignment of the D segment. The starting material was peripheral blood, obtained in the third trimester of pregnancy. The CDR3 amino acid sequence is: CAISVKQLYGYTF. The nucleotide sequence reads as follows: TGTGCCATCAGTGTTAAACAGCTCTATGGCTACACCTTC.